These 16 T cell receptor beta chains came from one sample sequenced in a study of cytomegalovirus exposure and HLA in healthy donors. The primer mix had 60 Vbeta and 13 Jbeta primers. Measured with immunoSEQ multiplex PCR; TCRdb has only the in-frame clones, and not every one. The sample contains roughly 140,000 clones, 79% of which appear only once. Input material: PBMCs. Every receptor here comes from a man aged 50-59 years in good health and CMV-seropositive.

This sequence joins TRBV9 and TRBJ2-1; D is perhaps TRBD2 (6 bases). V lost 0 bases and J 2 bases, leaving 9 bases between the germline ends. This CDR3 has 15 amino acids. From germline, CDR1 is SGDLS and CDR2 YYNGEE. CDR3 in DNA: TGTGCCAGCAGCGTAGACGGAGGGACCTACAATGAGCAGTTCTTC. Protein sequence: CASSVDGGTYNEQFF.

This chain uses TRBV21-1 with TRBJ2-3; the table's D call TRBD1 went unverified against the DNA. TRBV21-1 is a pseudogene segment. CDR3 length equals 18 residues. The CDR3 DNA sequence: TGTGCCAGCAGCAAGATTGGCAGGCTACCTACATTAACAGATACGCAGTATTTT. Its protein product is CASSKIGRLPTLTDTQYF.

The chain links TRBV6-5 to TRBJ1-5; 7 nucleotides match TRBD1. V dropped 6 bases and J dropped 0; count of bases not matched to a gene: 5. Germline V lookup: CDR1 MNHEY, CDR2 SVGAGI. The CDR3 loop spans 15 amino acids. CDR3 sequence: CASRTTGDSNQPQHF. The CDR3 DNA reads TGTGCCAGCAGGACAACAGGGGATAGCAATCAGCCCCAGCATTTT.

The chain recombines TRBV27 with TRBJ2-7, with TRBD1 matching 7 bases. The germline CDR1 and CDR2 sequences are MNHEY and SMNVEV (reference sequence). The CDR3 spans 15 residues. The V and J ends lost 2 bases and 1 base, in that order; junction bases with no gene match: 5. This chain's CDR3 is CASSLQGQKSYEQYF. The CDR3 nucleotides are TGTGCCAGCAGTTTACAGGGACAGAAATCCTACGAGCAGTACTTC.

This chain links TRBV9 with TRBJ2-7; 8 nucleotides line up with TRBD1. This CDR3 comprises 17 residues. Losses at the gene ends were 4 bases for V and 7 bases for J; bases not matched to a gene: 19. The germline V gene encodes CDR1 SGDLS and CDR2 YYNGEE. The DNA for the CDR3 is TGTGCCAGCAGCCCCGGGGTGAGGGTACAGGGGGTTAGTGAGCAGTACTTC. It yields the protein CASSPGVRVQGVSEQYF.

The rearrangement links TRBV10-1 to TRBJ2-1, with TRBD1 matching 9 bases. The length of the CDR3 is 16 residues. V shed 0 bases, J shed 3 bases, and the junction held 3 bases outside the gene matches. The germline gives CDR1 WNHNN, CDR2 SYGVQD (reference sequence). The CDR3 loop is CASSESGTGYYNEQFF. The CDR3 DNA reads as TGCGCCAGCAGTGAGTCAGGGACAGGGTACTACAATGAGCAGTTCTTC.

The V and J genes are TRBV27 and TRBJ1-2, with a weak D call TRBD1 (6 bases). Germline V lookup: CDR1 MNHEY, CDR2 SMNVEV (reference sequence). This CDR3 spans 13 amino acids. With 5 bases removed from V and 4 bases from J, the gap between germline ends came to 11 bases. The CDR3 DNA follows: TGTGCCAGCAGTCTACAGGGCGGCTATGGCTACACCTTC. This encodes CASSLQGGYGYTF.

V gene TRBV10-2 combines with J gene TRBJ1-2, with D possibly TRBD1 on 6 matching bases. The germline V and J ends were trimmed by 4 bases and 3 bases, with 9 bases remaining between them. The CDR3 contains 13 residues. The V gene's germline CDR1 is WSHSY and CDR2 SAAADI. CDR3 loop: CASSGQAYYGYTF. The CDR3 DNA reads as TGCGCCAGCAGTGGACAGGCGTACTATGGCTACACCTTC.

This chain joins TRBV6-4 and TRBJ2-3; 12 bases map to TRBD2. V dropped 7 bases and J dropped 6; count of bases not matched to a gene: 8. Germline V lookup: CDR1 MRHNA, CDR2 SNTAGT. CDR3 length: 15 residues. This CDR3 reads CASNPLAGGGDTQYF. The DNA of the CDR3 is TGTGCCAGCAACCCACTAGCGGGAGGCGGGGATACGCAGTATTTT.

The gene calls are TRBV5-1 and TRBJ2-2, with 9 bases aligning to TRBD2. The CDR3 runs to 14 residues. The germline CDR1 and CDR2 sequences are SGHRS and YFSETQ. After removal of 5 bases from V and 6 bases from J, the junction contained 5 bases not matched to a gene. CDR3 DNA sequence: TGCGCCAGCAGTAGCGGGAGTTCTGCCGGGGAGCTGTTTTTT. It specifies CASSSGSSAGELFF.

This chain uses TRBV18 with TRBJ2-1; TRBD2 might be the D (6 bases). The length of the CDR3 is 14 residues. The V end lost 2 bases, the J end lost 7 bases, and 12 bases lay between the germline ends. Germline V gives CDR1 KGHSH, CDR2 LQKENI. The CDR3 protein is CASSPGPGRNEQFF. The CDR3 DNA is TGTGCCAGCTCACCAGGCCCAGGGAGGAATGAGCAGTTCTTC.

The chain's CDR3 is CASSLLAAGKAKNIQYF. CDR3 DNA sequence: TGTGCCAGCAGTTTACTAGCGGCAGGTAAAGCCAAAAACATTCAGTACTTC. The chain couples TRBV28 to TRBJ2-4; 7 bases fit TRBD2. The CDR3 runs 17 residues. V lost 2 bases to trimming and J lost 0 bases; unmatched junction nucleotides: 7. Per germline, CDR1 MDHEN and CDR2 SYDVKM.

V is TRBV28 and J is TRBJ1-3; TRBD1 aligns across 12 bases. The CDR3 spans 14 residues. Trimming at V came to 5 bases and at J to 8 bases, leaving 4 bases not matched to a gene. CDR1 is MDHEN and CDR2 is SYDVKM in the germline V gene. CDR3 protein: CASSLRDRGHTIYF. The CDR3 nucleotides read TGTGCCAGCAGTCTTCGGGACAGGGGGCACACCATATATTTT. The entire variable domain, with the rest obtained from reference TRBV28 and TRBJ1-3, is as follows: DVKVTQSSRYLVKRTGEKVFLECVQDMDHENMFWYRQDPGLGLRLIYFSYDVKMKEKGDIPEGYSVSREKKERFSLILESASTNQTSMYLCASSLRDRGHTIYFGEGSWLTVV.

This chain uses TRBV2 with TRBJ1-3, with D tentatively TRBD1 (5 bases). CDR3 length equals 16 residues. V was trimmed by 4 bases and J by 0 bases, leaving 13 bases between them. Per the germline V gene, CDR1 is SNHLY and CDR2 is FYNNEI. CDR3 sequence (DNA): TGTGCCAGCAGTGTTCAGGGATGGGACTCTGGAAACACCATATATTTT. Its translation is CASSVQGWDSGNTIYF.

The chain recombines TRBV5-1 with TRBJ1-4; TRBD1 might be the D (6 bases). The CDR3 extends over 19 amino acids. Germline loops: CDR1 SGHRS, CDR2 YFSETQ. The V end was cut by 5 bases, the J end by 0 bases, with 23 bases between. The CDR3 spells CASRPKGGLLVATNEKLFF. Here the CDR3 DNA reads TGCGCCAGCAGGCCGAAAGGGGGACTACTTGTTGCAACTAATGAAAAACTGTTTTTT.

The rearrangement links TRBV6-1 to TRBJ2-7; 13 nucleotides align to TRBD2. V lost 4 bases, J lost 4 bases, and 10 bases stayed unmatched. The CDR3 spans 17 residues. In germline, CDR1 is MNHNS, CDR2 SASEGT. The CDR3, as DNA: TGTGCCAGCAGTGGAACCGGGACTAGCGGGAAGCAATACGAGCAGTACTTC. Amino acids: CASSGTGTSGKQYEQYF.